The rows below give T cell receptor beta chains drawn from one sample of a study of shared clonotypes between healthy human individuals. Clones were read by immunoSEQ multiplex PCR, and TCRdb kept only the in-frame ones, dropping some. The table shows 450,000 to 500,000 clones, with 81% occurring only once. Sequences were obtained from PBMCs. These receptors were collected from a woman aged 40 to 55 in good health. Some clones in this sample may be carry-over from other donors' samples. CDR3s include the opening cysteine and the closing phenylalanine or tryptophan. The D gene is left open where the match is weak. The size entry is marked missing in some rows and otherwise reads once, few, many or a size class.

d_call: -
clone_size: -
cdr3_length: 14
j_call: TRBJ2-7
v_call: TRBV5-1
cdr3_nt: TGCGCCAGCAGCTTGGTGGGACGACAACTGGAGCAGTACTTC
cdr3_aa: CASSLVGRQLEQYF

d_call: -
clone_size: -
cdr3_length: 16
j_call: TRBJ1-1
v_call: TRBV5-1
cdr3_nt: TGCGCCAGCAGCTTGACTGCCGGGACTGAGAACACTGAAGCTTTCTTT
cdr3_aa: CASSLTAGTENTEAFF

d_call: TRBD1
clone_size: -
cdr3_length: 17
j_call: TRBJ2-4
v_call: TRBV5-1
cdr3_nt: TGCGCCAGCAGCTTGGCCCCGGGACAGGGGTGGGTAAACATTCAGTACTTC
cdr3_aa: CASSLAPGQGWVNIQYF

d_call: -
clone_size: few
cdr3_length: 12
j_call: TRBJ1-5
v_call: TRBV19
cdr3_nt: TGTGCCAGTAGTATAGATGACCTATCCCAGCATTTT
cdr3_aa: CASSIDDLSQHF

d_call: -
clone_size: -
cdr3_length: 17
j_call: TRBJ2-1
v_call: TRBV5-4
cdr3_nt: TGTGCCAGCAGCTTGACAGCGGGCCCTGCGTTACACAATGAGCAGTTCTTC
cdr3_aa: CASSLTAGPALHNEQFF

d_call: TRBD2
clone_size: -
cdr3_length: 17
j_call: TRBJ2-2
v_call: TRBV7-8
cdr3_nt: TGTGCCAGCAGCTTAGATGGGAGCGGGAGGGCCGGAGGGGAGCTGTTTTTT
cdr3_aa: CASSLDGSGRAGGELFF

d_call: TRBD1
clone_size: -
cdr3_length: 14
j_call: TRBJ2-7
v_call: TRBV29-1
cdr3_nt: TGCAGCGTCCGGACAGGGGGAAGCTCCTACGAGCAGTACTTC
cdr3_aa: CSVRTGGSSYEQYF

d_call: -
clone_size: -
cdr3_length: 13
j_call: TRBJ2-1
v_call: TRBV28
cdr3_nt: TGTGCCAGCAGGGGGGGAGTGGGCAATGAGCAGTTCTTC
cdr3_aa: CASRGGVGNEQFF

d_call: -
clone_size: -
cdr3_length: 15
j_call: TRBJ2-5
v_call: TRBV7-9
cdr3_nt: TGTGCCAGCAGCTTAGAGAGGGGTAGGCAAGAGACCCAGTACTTC
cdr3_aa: CASSLERGRQETQYF

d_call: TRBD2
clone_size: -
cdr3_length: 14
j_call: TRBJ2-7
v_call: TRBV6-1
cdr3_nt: TGTGCCAGCAGTCGGACTAGCGGGGCCTACGAGCAGTACTTC
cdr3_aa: CASSRTSGAYEQYF

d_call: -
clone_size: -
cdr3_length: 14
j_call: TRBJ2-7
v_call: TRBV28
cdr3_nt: TGTGCCAGCAGTTTTATCAGGGGCTGGGGCGAGCAGTACTTC
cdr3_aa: CASSFIRGWGEQYF

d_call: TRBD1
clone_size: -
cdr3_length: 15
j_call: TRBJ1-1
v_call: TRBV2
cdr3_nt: TGTGCCGGAGGGACAGGGGCGTACGAGAACACTGAAGCTTTCTTT
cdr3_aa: CAGGTGAYENTEAFF

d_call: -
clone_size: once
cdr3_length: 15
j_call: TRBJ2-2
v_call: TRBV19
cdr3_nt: TGTGCCAGTAGTATTATGCTAGCGCACACCGGGGAGCTGTTTTTT
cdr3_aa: CASSIMLAHTGELFF

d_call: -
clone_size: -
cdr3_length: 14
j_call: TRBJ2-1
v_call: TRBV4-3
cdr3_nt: TGCGCCAGCAGCCCGAACAGGGCCGGCAATGAGCAGTTCTTC
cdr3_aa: CASSPNRAGNEQFF

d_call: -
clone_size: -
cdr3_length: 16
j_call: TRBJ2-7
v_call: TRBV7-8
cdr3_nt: TGTGCCAGCAGCTTTGCTGTGGGAGGCAACATCTACGAGCAGTACTTC
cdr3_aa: CASSFAVGGNIYEQYF

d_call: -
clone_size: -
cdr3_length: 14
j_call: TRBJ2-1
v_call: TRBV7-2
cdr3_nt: TGTGCCAGCAGCCCACCGAGCTCCTACAATGAGCAGTTCTTC
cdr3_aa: CASSPPSSYNEQFF

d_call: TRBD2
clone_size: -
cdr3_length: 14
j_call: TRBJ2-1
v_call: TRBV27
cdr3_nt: TGTGCCAGCGGGGGACTAGCACACTACAATGAGCAGTTCTTC
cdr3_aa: CASGGLAHYNEQFF

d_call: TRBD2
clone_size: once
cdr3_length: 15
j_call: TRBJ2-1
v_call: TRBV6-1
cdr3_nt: TGTGCCAGCGGGAGGACTAGCGGGAAAGACGATGAGCAGTTCTTC
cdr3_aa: CASGRTSGKDDEQFF

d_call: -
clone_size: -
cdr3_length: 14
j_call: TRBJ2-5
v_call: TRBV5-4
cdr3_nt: TGTGCCAGCAGCCAACAGGGACCCCAAGAGACCCAGTACTTC
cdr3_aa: CASSQQGPQETQYF

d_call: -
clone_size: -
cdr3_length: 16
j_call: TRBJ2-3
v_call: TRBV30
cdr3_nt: TGTGCCTGGAGTAGGACCGGGGGCGGGCGAGCAGATACGCAGTATTTT
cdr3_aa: CAWSRTGGGRADTQYF

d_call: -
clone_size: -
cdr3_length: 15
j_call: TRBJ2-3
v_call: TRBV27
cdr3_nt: TGTGCCAGCAGCACTGTGTGGGGTGGAACAGATACGCAGTATTTT
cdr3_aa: CASSTVWGGTDTQYF

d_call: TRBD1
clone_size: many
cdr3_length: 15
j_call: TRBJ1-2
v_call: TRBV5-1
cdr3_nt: TGCGCCAGCAGCCCATCTCCCGGGACAGCCTATGGCTACACCTTC
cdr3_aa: CASSPSPGTAYGYTF

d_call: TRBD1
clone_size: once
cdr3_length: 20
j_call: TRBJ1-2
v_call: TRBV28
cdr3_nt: TGTGCCAGCAGTTCCCCCCGCCCTGACAGGGGGCGAAAACAGGGGTATGGCTACACCTTC
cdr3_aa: CASSSPRPDRGRKQGYGYTF

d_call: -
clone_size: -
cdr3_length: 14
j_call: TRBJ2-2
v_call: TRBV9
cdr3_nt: TGTGCCAGCAGCGTGGATGCCGGGCCCGGGGAGCTGTTTTTT
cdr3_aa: CASSVDAGPGELFF

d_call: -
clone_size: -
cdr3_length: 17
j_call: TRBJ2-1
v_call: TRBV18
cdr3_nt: TGTGCCAGCTCACCACCGGTGGTCAGTTCCTATCGGAATGAGCAGTTCTTC
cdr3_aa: CASSPPVVSSYRNEQFF

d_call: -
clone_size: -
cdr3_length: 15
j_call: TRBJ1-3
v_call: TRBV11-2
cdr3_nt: TGTGCCAGCAGCTTAGTAGGCGTAACTGGAAACACCATATATTTT
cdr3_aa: CASSLVGVTGNTIYF

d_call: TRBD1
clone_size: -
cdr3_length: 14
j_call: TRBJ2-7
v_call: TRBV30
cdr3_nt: TGTGCCTGGGGACCCGGGACAGGATCCTACGAGCAGTACTTC
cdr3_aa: CAWGPGTGSYEQYF

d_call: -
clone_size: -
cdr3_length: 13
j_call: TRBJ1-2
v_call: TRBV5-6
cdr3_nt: TGTGCCAGCAGCTTGGCTGGGCACTATGGCTACACCTTC
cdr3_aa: CASSLAGHYGYTF

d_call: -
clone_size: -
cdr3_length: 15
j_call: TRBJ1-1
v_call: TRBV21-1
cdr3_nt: TGTGCCAGCAGCAAAGGGGGTATCTTTAACACTGAAGCTTTCTTT
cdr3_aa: CASSKGGIFNTEAFF

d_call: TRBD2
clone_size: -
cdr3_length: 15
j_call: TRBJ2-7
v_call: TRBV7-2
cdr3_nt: TGTGCCAGCAGCATCCCGACTAGCGGGTCCTACGAGCAGTACTTC
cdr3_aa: CASSIPTSGSYEQYF

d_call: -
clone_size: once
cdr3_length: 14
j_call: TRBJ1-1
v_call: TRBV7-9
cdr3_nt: TGTGCCAGCAGCTTAGCCGGACGGACTATTGAAGCTTTCTTT
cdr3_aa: CASSLAGRTIEAFF

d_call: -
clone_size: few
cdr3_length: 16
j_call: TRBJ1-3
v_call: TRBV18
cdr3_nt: TGTGCCAGCTCACCACTCGGGGGGAGCTCTGGAAACACCATATATTTT
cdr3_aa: CASSPLGGSSGNTIYF

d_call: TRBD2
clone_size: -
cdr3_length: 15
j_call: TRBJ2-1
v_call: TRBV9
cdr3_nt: TGTGCCAGCAGCGTAGAAAGCGGGGGGTGGAATGAGCAGTTCTTC
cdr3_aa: CASSVESGGWNEQFF

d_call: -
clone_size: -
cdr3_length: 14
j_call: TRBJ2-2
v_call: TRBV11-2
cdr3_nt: TGTGCCAGCAGCTTAGTTACAGACACCGGGGAGCTGTTTTTT
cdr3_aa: CASSLVTDTGELFF

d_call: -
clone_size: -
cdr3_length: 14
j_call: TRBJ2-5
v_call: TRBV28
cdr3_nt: TGTGCCAGCGGTCTCGGGGGCGGGGGCCGGGAGCAGTACTTC
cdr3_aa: CASGLGGGGREQYF

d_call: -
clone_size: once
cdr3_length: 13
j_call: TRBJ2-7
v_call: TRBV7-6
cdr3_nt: TGTGCCAGCAGCTTAGCACTGGCGTCCGAGCAGTACTTC
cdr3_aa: CASSLALASEQYF

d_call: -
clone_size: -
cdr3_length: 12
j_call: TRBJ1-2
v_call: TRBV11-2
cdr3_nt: TGTGCCAGCAGCTTTATCGAGCATGGCTACACCTTC
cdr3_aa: CASSFIEHGYTF

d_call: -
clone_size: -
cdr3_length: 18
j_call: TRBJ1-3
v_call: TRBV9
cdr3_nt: TGTGCCAGCAGCGTAGTCCAACCCACCCGTGGATCTGGAAACACCATATATTTT
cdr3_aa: CASSVVQPTRGSGNTIYF

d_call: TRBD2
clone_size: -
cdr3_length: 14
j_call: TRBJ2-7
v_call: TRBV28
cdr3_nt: TGTGCCAGCAGAAGACTAGCGGGAAGGTACGAGCAGTACTTC
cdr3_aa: CASRRLAGRYEQYF

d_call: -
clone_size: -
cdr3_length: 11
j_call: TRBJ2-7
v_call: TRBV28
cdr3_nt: TGTGCCAGTGGACGTGGCTACGAGCAGTACTTC
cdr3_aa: CASGRGYEQYF